A single sample gave rise to the 7 T cell receptor beta chains below, sequenced in a study of cytomegalovirus exposure and HLA in healthy donors. PCR employed 60 Vbeta and 13 Jbeta primers. Measured with immunoSEQ multiplex PCR; TCRdb has only the in-frame clones, and not every one. The sample includes about 100,000 clones, 60% to 75% seen only once; the top ten take less than 2%. The sequencing sample was made of PBMCs. The receptors here all came from a woman aged 40-49 years in good health and CMV-seronegative.

The gene calls are TRBV11-3 and TRBJ2-1; 8 nucleotides match TRBD2. CDR1 is SGHNT, CDR2 YENEEA, per germline. This CDR3 has 18 amino acids. J lost 3 bases, V lost 3 bases, and 13 bases had no gene match. The CDR3 DNA sequence: TGTGCCAGCAGCTTCGGGGGGGGCCCCAAACCGATCTACAATGAGCAGTTCTTC. Encoded protein: CASSFGGGPKPIYNEQFF.

The J gene is TRBJ2-3, the V gene TRBV5-1, with D hard to call. V lost 5 bases and J 4 bases, leaving 17 bases between the germline ends. This CDR3 is 15 amino acids long. CDR1 and CDR2 from the germline V gene are SGHRS and YFSETQ. The CDR3 spells CASRSREALSDTQYF. CDR3 DNA: TGCGCCAGCAGGTCTCGAGAGGCCCTATCAGATACGCAGTATTTT.

This clone occurred once. This chain joins TRBV27 and TRBJ1-1, with a tentative D call TRBD1 (6 bases). V was clipped by 6 bases and J by 1 base, with 15 bases between them. In germline, CDR1 is MNHEY, CDR2 SMNVEV (reference sequence). CDR3 length: 15 residues. The CDR3 sequence is CASSLPDRRNTEAFF. As DNA, the CDR3 is TGTGCCAGCAGCCTCCCCGACAGGAGGAACACTGAAGCTTTCTTT.

This rearrangement joins TRBV28 to TRBJ2-1, with TRBD2 matching 15 bases. Germline loops: CDR1 MDHEN, CDR2 SYDVKM. This CDR3 comprises 23 residues. V gave up 5 bases and J gave up 0 bases; unmatched junction bases: 20. This chain's CDR3 is CASSHTPGTSGRSKTSSYNEQFF. In DNA, the CDR3 is TGTGCCAGCAGTCACACCCCCGGGACTAGCGGGAGGTCAAAAACGAGCTCCTACAATGAGCAGTTCTTC.

V is TRBV28 and J is TRBJ2-7; TRBD1 agrees at 11 bases. CDR3 length equals 19 residues. Germline V CDR1 and CDR2: MDHEN, SYDVKM. V lost 4 bases to trimming and J lost 5 bases; unmatched junction nucleotides: 19. The CDR3 DNA reads as TGTGCCAGCAGTTCCCTAAAGCCCGGGACAGGGGGACGAAGGGACGAGCAGTACTTC. Translating gives CASSSLKPGTGGRRDEQYF.

In this sample, this clone turned up a few times. V and J are TRBV27 and TRBJ2-7, with TRBD1 identical over 7 bases. J gave up 4 bases and V 0 bases, and 3 bases lay outside the gene matches. The CDR3 spans 14 residues. CDR1 is MNHEY, CDR2 SMNVEV, per germline (reference sequence). The chain's CDR3 is CASSLSAGGYEQYF. The CDR3 DNA sequence: TGTGCCAGCAGTTTATCTGCAGGGGGATACGAGCAGTACTTC.

This chain connects TRBV19 to TRBJ2-1; 10 bases align to TRBD1. The CDR3 is 13 residues long. The V gene's germline CDR1 is LNHDA and CDR2 SQIVND (reference sequence). J was trimmed by 8 bases and V by 6 bases; bases with no gene match: 4. As DNA, the CDR3 is TGTGCCAGTAGGGACAGGGGGGTCGATGAGCAGTTCTTC. It translates to CASRDRGVDEQFF.